Included here is one T cell receptor beta chain sequence, with context. Its antigen is not identified. The junction shows a germline mismatch at one end, possibly a read error. TCRdb called the 5' RACE reads again in MiXCR, with one record for every CDR3 protein. The sample records about 55,000 distinct CDR3 sequences, around 3.6% being singletons. CDR1 and CDR2 from the germline V gene are SEHNR and FQNEAQ (reference sequence). The CDR3 has 13 residues. The data were obtained in a study of neurological immune-mediated disorders. Whole-study results and caveats: When the repertoires were grouped phylogenetically, those of 18 of the 34 multiple sclerosis patients came together in a single cluster of related CDR3 sequences, which points to a possible repertoire-level signature. None of the CDR3 amino acid sequences of expanded clones recurred across subjects, suggesting private repertoires in all groups.

The sample consisted of PBMCs. The chain links TRBV7-9 to TRBJ1-1, with a possible D match to TRBD1 (5 bases). The receptor was isolated from a young man with multiple sclerosis. CDR3 nucleotide sequence: TGTTCCAGCAGTGAACCGGGACACACTGAAGCTTTCTTT. Protein: CSSSEPGHTEAFF.